This T cell receptor beta chain was documented in a study of OX40 agonist ivuxolimab in advanced cancers. Study summary: Patients' therapy was ivuxolimab, an antibody that acts as an agonist of OX40 (CD134). Mean age about 60 years, range about 20 to 79; 82.7% male. Study findings and constraints: Some nonresponders additionally presented with little normalized T-cell clonal expansion.

In the case of this clone: Its antigen is as yet unknown.

Systemic immunosuppression or autoimmune disease history was grounds to exclude patients. Sequencing used immunoSEQ multiplex PCR; TCRdb keeps in-frame clones, though not all of them. This table has about 30,000 clones, almost 85% appearing once. V was cut by 4 bases and J by 3 bases, with 13 bases left in between. The CDR3 contains 14 residues. CDR1 is LGHNA and CDR2 is YNFKEQ in the germline V gene. The source of this sequence is an adult with an advanced solid tumor such as melanoma, head and neck, liver or kidney cancer. Sequencing used CD4+ or CD8+ T cells sorted from blood, obtained in a trial of the OX40 agonist ivuxolimab. The chain employs TRBV4-2 and TRBJ2-7; tentative D call: TRBD2 (5 bases). The CDR3 spells CASSPERGLYEQYF. CDR3 DNA sequence: TGTGCCAGCAGCCCTGAACGGGGTCTCTACGAGCAGTACTTC.